The sequence of this TCR beta chain was determined in a study of graft-versus-host responses after intestinal transplantation. Germline CDR1 reads SGDLS; CDR2 reads YYNGEE. V was clipped by 3 bases and J by 3 bases, with 10 bases between them. The length of the CDR3 is 14 residues. This clone was detected once. Here immunoSEQ multiplex PCR was the method, and the copy in TCRdb shows in-frame clones only, minus some. The repertoire consists of roughly 40,000 clones, with 91% occurring once and the leading ten covering 2% to 3%. This clonotype was sampled from a human patient who received an intestinal transplant, so some T cells may come from the graft donor. The chain has TRBV9 and TRBJ2-1; D unclear. This sample comprised PBMCs, obtained approximately 320 days after intestinal transplant. CDR3 sequence (DNA): TGTGCCAGCAGCGCCGCCCGCGACTACAATGAGCAGTTCTTC. Protein product: CASSAARDYNEQFF.